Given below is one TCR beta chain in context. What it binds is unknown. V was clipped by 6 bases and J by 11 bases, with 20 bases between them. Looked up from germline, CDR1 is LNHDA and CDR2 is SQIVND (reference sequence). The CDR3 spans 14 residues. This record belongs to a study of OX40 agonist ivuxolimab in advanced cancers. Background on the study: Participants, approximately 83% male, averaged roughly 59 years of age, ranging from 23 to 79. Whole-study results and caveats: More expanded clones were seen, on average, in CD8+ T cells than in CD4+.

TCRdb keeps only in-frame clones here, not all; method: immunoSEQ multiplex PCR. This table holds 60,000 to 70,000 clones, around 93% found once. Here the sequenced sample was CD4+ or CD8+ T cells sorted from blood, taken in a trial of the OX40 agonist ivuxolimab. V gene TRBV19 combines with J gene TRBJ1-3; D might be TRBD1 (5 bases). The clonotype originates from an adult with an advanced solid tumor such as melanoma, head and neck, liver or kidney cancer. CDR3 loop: CASSPGQSWGAIYF. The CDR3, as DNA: TGTGCCAGTAGCCCTGGGCAGTCCTGGGGCGCCATATATTTT.